Listed below are T cell receptor beta chains from one sample, sequenced in a study of blood T cell repertoires in COVID-19. Data came from immunoSEQ multiplex PCR; TCRdb stores just in-frame clones and leaves some out. Of a few hundred thousand clones detected, 83% appear once; the ten largest clones hold 0.95% to 1.5%. Sequenced material: peripheral blood. The receptors were gathered from a woman aged 25-40 years with COVID-19, enrolled during active disease. Each CDR3 is given with its conserved first and last residue. D genes are given only for firm matches. For some rows the clone size is stated as once, few or many, or as a class when expanded; others skip it.

v_gene	d_gene	j_gene	abundance	CDR3nt	CDR3aa
TRBV11-3	.	TRBJ2-2	once	TGTGCCAGCAGCCCGCGGCAGGGTGGGGCCGGGGAGCTGTTTTTT	CASSPRQGGAGELFF
TRBV7-2	TRBD2	TRBJ2-3	.	TGTGCCAGCAGCTTACTAGCGGGGGGGTCTCAGGATACGCAGTATTTT	CASSLLAGGSQDTQYF
TRBV19	.	TRBJ2-7	.	TGTGCCAGTAGCATTAATACAGGGCCGTACGAGCAGTACTTC	CASSINTGPYEQYF
TRBV27	.	TRBJ2-1	.	TGTGCCAGCCGGGGGTACAATGAGCAGTTCTTC	CASRGYNEQFF
TRBV6-5	.	TRBJ2-1	.	TGTGCCAGCAGTTACAAGGGGTTAAGCTACAATGAGCAGTTCTTC	CASSYKGLSYNEQFF
TRBV4-1	.	TRBJ1-1	.	TGCGCCAGCAGCCAAACCTCGGCCGGGAGCAACACTGAAGCTTTCTTT	CASSQTSAGSNTEAFF
TRBV13	.	TRBJ1-6	few	TGTGCCAGCAGAAGGAGGGGAAATTCACCCCTCCACTTT	CASRRRGNSPLHF
TRBV27	TRBD1	TRBJ1-2	.	TGTGCCAGCAGACGGACAGGGGTCGCTGGCTACACCTTC	CASRRTGVAGYTF
TRBV12-5	.	TRBJ2-3	.	TGTGCTAGTGGTTTGGCCAGTACGTCCACAGATACGCAGTATTTT	CASGLASTSTDTQYF
TRBV2	TRBD2	TRBJ2-7	.	TGTGCCAGCGTAACTAGCGGGTTCTCCTACGAGCAGTACTTC	CASVTSGFSYEQYF
TRBV5-1	TRBD2	TRBJ2-7	.	TGCGCCAGCAGCCTGACTAGCGGGAGGGTTGTGGGCGAGCAGTACTTC	CASSLTSGRVVGEQYF
TRBV15	.	TRBJ2-7	.	TGTGCCACCAGCACCTCGGAGGGGTACGAGCAGTACTTC	CATSTSEGYEQYF
TRBV28	TRBD1	TRBJ2-1	.	TGTGCCAGCAGTTTGCCAGACAGGGGAGGTGAGCAGTTCTTC	CASSLPDRGGEQFF
TRBV6-5	.	TRBJ2-7	once	TGTGCCAGCAGTTATCGTAACAACAGGGAACACGAGCAGTACTTC	CASSYRNNREHEQYF
TRBV4-1	.	TRBJ1-4	.	TGCGCCAGCAGCCAAGTCGCGGGGAAACTGTTTTTT	CASSQVAGKLFF
TRBV29-1	.	TRBJ1-1	.	TGCAGCGTCTTCGCAGGCACTGAAGCTTTCTTT	CSVFAGTEAFF
TRBV19	.	TRBJ1-5	.	TGTGCCAGTATGGGAGCGGGGGGCGCCCAGCCCCAGCATTTT	CASMGAGGAQPQHF
TRBV11-2	TRBD1	TRBJ1-2	few	TGTGCCAGCAGCTTAGAAGGGACAGGGGAGGATGGCTACACCTTC	CASSLEGTGEDGYTF
TRBV27	.	TRBJ2-7	.	TGTGCCAGCAGGCGGGATAGGGAGGGGGTTGGGGGCTACGAGCAGTACTTC	CASRRDREGVGGYEQYF
TRBV28	TRBD1	TRBJ1-4	.	TGTGCCAGCAGTCATCCCGACAGGGGGCTAGCGGAAAAACTGTTTTTT	CASSHPDRGLAEKLFF
TRBV27	.	TRBJ1-2	.	TGTGCCAGCGGGAAGGACAGTCTTAACTATGGCTACACCTTC	CASGKDSLNYGYTF
TRBV19	.	TRBJ2-3	.	TGTGCCAGCCGACAGGTGGGCACAGATACGCAGTATTTT	CASRQVGTDTQYF
TRBV2	TRBD2	TRBJ2-1	.	TGTGCCAGCAGTGAGGGACTAGCGAGGAATGAGCAGTTCTTC	CASSEGLARNEQFF
TRBV9	TRBD1	TRBJ2-3	once	TGTGCCAGCAGCGGGGGACAGGGGGCAAGCACAGATACGCAGTATTTT	CASSGGQGASTDTQYF
TRBV28	.	TRBJ2-7	.	TGTGCCAGCAGTTTAAGGAAAGGTGCGGACAGAAACTACGAGCAGTACTTC	CASSLRKGADRNYEQYF
TRBV19	TRBD1	TRBJ1-2	.	TGTGCCAGTAGTCGGGACAGGGGGCACGGCTACACCTTC	CASSRDRGHGYTF
TRBV2	.	TRBJ1-2	.	TGTGCCAGCATCGGGGAAAACTATGGCTACACCTTC	CASIGENYGYTF
TRBV15	.	TRBJ2-1	.	TGTGCCACCAGCAAAGGAAGGGGCCAAGGATACAATGAGCAGTTCTTC	CATSKGRGQGYNEQFF
TRBV12-5	.	TRBJ2-7	.	TGTGCTAGTGGTCCAGGAAGACCCTACGAGCAGTACTTC	CASGPGRPYEQYF
TRBV7-2	TRBD1	TRBJ1-1	.	TGTGCCAGCAGCTCAACAGGGGGGAACACTGAAGCTTTCTTT	CASSSTGGNTEAFF